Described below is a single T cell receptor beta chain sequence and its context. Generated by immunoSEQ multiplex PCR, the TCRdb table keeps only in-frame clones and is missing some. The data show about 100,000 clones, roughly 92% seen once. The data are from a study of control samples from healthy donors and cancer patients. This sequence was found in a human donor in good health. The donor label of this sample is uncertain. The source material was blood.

CDR3 DNA: TGTGCCAGCGGAGGCGGGGGGAGCTCCTACGAGCAGTACTTC. Translation: CASGGGGSSYEQYF. The chain uses TRBV9 and TRBJ2-7, with 8 nucleotides matching TRBD2. This CDR3 has 14 amino acids. Germline assignment: CDR1 SGDLS and CDR2 YYNGEE. V lost 7 bases, J lost 0 bases, and 6 bases stayed unmatched. The full variable domain, with the rest looked up from reference TRBV9 and TRBJ2-7, is DSGVTQTPKHLITATGQRVTLRCSPRSGDLSVYWYQQSLDQGLQFLIQYYNGEERAKGNILERFSAQQFPDLHSELNLSSLELGDSALYFCASGGGGSSYEQYFGPGTRLTVT.